This record looks at one T cell receptor beta chain sequence and its context. The length of the CDR3 is 14 residues. Germline V gene data show CDR1 as GTSNPN and CDR2 as SVGIG (reference sequence). Trimming took 0 bases from V and 4 from J; bases not matched to a gene: 4. The data originate from a study of blood T cell repertoires in COVID-19. Looking at the study overall: From the United States, Italy and Spain came samples of acute and convalescent COVID-19.

Libraries were prepared by immunoSEQ multiplex PCR; TCRdb keeps only in-frame clonotypes and omits some of them. Here the sample spans under 300,000 clones, about nine tenths being singletons. Across under 25 US areas, participants ranged in age from about 18 to 100 years. The sample comprised PBMCs or T cells enriched from blood (not recorded which). The sequence was obtained from a man aged 18-30 years who had recovered from COVID-19. The rearrangement joins TRBV30 to TRBJ2-7, with TRBD1 identical over 9 bases. The DNA of the CDR3 is TGTGCCTGGAGTGTCGCGGGACAGGGTTACGAGCAGTACTTC. Protein sequence: CAWSVAGQGYEQYF. Full variable domain (outside the CDR3, taken from reference TRBV30 and TRBJ2-7): SQTIHQWPATLVQPVGSPLSLECTVEGTSNPNLYWYRQAAGRGLQLLFYSVGIGQISSEVPQNLSASRPQDRQFILSSKKLLLSDSGFYLCAWSVAGQGYEQYFGPGTRLTVT.